The clone carrying this TCR beta chain was seen more than once but under ten times. Its antigen remains unidentified. For TCR beta, libraries came from quantitative 5'-RACE with molecular barcodes. TCRdb passed the 5' RACE reads through MiXCR, listing each CDR3 protein once. Among fewer than 400,000 distinct CDR3 sequences listed, 7% to 9% were seen once. The sample originates from a study of CD8 T cells in ankylosing spondylitis. The CDR3 has 14 amino acids. Trimming shortened V by 2 bases and J by 9 bases, and 15 bases separated the two germline ends. In germline, CDR1 is SGDLS, CDR2 YYNGEE. Whole-study results and caveats: Those disease-linked clones were CD8+; they were also relatively rare in peripheral blood. What appeared characteristic of ankylosing spondylitis blood was a TCR beta motif of under 10 highly homologous variants.

The sequenced material came from blood, either unsorted or a sorted T cell fraction (not recorded which). This sequence was found in a male donor with ankylosing spondylitis. The chain employs TRBV9 and TRBJ2-1, with D possibly TRBD2 on 6 matching bases. CDR3 region: CASSVGGDLSEQFF. The CDR3 DNA sequence: TGTGCCAGCAGCGTCGGCGGGGACCTGAGTGAGCAGTTCTTC.